The subject of this entry is one TCR beta chain. 60 Vbeta and 13 Jbeta primers were used in PCR. Assay used: immunoSEQ multiplex PCR; TCRdb lists only in-frame clones, some missing. The table shows 120,000 to 150,000 clones, with approximately 80% occurring only once. V was cut by 5 bases and J by 2 bases, with 10 bases left in between. Germline CDR1 reads KGHSH; CDR2 reads LQKENI. The CDR3 has 14 residues. These data are taken from a study of cytomegalovirus exposure and HLA in healthy donors. The chain joins TRBV18 to TRBJ1-5; perhaps TRBD1 as D (6 bases). The receptor's source is a man between 40 and 49 years old in good health and CMV-seropositive. The sample was PBMCs. The CDR3 loop is CASSGTSGNQPQHF. Here the CDR3 DNA reads TGTGCCAGCTCAGGGACATCTGGCAATCAGCCCCAGCATTTT.